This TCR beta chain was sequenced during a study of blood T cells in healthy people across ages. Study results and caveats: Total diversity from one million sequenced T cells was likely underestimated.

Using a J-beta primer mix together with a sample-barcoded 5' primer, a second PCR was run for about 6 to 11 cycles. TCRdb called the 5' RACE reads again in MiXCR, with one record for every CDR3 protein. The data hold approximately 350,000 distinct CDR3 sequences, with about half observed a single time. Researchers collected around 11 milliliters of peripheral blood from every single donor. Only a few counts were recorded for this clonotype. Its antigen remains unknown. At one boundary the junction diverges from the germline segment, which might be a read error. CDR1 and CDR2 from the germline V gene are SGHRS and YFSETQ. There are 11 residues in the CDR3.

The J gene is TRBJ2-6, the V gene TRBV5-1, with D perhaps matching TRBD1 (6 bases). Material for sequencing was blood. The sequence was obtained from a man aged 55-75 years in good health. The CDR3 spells CASKGDNVLTF. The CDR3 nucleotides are TGCGCCAGCAAGGGGGACAACGTCCTGACTTTC.